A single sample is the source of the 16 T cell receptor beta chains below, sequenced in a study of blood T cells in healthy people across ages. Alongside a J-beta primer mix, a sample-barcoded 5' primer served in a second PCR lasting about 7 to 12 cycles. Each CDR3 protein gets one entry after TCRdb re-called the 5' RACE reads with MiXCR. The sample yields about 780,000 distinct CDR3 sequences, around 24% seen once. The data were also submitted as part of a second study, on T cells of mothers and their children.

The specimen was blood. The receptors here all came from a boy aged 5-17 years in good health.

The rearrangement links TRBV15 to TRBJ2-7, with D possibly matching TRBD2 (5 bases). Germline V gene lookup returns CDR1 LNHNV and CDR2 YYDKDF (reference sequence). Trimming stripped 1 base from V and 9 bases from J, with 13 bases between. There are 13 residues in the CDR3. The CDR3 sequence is CATSRAGIAGQYF. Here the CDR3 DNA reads TGTGCCACCAGCAGAGCGGGAATAGCTGGGCAGTACTTC. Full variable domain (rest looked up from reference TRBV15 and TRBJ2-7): DAMVIQNPRYQVTQFGKPVTLSCSQTLNHNVMYWYQQKSSQAPKLLFHYYDKDFNNEADTPDNFQSRRPNTSFCFLDIRSPGLGDTAMYLCATSRAGIAGQYFGPGTRLTVT.

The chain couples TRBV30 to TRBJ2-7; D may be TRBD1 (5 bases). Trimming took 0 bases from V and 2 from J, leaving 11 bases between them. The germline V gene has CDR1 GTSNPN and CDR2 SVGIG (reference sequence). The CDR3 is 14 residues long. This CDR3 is CAWSVGVRAYEQYF. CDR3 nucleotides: TGTGCCTGGAGTGTAGGGGTCAGGGCCTACGAGCAGTACTTC.

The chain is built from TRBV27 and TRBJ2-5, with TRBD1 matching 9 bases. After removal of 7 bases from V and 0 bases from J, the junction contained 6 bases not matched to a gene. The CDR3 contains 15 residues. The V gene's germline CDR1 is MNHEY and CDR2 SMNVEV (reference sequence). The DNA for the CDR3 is TGTGCCAGCAAGGAGGGACAGGGATACCAAGAGACCCAGTACTTC. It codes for CASKEGQGYQETQYF.

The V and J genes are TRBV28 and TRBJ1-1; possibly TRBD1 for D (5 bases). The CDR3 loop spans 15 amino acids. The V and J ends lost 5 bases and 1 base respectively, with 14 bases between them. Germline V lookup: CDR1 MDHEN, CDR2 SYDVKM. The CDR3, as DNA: TGTGCCAGCAGTCCGCGAGGGGCGAAGAACACTGAAGCTTTCTTT. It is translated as CASSPRGAKNTEAFF.

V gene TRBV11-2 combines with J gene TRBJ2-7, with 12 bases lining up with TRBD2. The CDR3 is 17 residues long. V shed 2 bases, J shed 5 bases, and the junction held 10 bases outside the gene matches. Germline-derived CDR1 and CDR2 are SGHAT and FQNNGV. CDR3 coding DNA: TGTGCCAGCAGCTTAACCCCTAGCGGGGGGGCGTGGAACGAGCAGTACTTC. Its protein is CASSLTPSGGAWNEQYF.

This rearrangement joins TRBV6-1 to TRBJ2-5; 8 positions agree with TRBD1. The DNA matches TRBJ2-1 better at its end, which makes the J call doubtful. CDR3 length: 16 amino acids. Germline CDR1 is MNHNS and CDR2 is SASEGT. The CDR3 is CASRPVGTGYGDEQFF. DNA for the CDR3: TGTGCCAGCAGACCTGTCGGGACAGGTTATGGGGATGAGCAGTTCTTC.

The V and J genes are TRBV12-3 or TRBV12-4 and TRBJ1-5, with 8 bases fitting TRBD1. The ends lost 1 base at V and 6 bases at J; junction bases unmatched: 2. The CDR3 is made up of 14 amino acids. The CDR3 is CASSLGRGPQPQHF. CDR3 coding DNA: TGTGCCAGCAGTTTAGGCAGGGGGCCTCAGCCCCAGCATTTT.

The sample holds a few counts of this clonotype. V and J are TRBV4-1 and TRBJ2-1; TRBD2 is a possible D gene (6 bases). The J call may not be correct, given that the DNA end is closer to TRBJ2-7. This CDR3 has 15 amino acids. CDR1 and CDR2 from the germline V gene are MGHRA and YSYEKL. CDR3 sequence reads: CASSQGDGGGYEQYF. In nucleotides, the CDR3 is TGCGCCAGCAGCCAAGGGGACGGGGGTGGCTACGAGCAGTACTTC.

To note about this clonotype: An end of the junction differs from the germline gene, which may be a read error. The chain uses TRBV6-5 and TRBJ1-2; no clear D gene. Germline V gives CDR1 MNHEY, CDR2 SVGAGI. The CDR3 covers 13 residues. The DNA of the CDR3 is TGTGCCAGCAGTTACTCGTCTAGCTATGGTTACACCTTC. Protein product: CASSYSSSYGYTF.

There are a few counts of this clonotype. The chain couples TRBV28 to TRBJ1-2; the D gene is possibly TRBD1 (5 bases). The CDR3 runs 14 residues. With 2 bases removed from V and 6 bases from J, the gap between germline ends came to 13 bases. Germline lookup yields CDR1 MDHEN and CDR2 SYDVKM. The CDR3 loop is CASSLHRQRNGYTF. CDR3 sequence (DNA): TGTGCCAGCAGTTTACATAGACAGCGAAATGGCTACACCTTC.

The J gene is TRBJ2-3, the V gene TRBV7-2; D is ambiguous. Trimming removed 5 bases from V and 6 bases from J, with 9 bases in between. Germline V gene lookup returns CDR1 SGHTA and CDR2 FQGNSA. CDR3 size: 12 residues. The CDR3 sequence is CASSISPDTQYF. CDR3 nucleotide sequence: TGTGCCAGCAGCATCAGTCCCGATACGCAGTATTTT.

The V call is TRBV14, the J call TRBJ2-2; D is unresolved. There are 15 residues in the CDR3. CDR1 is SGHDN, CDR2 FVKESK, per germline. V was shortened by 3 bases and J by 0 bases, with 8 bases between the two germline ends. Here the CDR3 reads CASSQATTNTGELFF. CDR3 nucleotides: TGTGCCAGCAGCCAGGCCACTACGAACACCGGGGAGCTGTTTTTT. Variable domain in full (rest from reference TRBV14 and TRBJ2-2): EAGVTQFPSHSVIEKGQTVTLRCDPISGHDNLYWYRRVMGKEIKFLLHFVKESKQDESGMPNNRFLAERTGGTYSTLKVQPAELEDSGVYFCASSQATTNTGELFFGEGSRLTVL.

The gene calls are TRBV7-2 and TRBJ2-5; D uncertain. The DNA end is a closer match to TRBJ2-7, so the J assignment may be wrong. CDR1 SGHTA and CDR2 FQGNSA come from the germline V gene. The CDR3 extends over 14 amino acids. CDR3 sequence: CASSLPVLTYEQYF. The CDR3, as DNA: TGTGCCAGCAGCTTGCCAGTGCTGACCTACGAGCAGTACTTC.

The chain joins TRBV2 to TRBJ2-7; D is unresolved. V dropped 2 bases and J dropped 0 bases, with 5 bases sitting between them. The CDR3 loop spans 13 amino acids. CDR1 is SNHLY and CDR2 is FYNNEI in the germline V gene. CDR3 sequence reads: CASSETPSYEQYF. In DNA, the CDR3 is TGTGCCAGCAGTGAAACTCCCTCCTACGAGCAGTACTTC. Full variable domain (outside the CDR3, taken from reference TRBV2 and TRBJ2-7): EPEVTQTPSHQVTQMGQEVILRCVPISNHLYFYWYRQILGQKVEFLVSFYNNEISEKSEIFDDQFSVERPDGSNFTLKIRSTKLEDSAMYFCASSETPSYEQYFGPGTRLTVT.

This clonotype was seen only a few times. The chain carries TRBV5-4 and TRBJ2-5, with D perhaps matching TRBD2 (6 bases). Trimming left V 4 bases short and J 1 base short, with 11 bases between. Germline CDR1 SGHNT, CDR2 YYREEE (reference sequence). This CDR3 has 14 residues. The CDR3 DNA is TGTGCCAGCAGCCGATGGGACTTCCAAGAGACCCAGTACTTC. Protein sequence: CASSRWDFQETQYF.

CDR3: CASSARGTGAQETQYF. DNA for the CDR3: TGTGCCAGCAGCGCGAGGGGGACAGGGGCCCAAGAGACCCAGTACTTC. The chain employs TRBV9 and TRBJ2-5, with 10 bases lining up with TRBD1. The CDR3 runs to 16 residues. Germline assignment: CDR1 SGDLS and CDR2 YYNGEE. V shed 3 bases and J 1 base; nucleotides not matched to a gene: 6.